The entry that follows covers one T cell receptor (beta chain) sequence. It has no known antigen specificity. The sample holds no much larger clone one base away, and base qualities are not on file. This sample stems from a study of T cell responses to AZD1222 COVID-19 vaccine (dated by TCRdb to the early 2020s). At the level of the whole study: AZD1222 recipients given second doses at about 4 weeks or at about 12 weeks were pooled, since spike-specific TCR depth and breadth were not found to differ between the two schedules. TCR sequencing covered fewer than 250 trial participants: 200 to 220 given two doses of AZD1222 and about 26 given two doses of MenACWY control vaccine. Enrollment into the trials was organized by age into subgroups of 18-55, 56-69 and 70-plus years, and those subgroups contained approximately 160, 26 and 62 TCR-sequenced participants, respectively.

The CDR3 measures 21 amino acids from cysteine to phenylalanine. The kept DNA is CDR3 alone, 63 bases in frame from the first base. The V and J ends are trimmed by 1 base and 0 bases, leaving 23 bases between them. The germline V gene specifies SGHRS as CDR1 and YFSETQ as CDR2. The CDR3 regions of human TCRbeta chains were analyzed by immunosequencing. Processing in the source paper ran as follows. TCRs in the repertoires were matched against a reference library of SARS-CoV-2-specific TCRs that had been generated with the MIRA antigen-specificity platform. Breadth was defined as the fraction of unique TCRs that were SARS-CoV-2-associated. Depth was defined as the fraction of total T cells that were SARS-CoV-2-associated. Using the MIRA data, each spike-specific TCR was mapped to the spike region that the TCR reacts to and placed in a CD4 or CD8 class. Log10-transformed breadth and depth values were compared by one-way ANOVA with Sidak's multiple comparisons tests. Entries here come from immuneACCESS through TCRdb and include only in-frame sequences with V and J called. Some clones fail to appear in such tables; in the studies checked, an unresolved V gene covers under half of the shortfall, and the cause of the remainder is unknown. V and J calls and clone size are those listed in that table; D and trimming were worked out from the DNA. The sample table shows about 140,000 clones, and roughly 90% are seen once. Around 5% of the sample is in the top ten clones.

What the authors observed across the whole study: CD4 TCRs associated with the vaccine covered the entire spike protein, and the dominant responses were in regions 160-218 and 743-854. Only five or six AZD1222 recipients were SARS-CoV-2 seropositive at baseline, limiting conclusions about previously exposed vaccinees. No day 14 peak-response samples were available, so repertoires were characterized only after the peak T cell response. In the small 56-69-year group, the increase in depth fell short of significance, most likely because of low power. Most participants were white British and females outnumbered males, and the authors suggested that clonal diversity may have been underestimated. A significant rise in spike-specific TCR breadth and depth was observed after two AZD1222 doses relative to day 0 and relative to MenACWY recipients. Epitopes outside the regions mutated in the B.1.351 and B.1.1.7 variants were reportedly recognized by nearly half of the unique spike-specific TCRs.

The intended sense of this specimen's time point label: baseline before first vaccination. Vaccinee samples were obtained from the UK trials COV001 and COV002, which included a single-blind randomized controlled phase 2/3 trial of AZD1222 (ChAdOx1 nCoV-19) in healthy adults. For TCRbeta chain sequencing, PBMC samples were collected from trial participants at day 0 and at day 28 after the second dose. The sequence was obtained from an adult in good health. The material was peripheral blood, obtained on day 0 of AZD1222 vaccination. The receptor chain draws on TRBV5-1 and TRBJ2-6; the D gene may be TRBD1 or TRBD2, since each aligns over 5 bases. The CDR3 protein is CASSLRILWDGLPSGANVLTF. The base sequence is TGCGCCAGCAGCTTGAGAATTTTGTGGGACGGCTTGCCCTCTGGGGCCAACGTCCTGACTTTC.